This T cell receptor beta chain was found in a study of blood T cell repertoires in COVID-19. Measured with immunoSEQ multiplex PCR; TCRdb has only the in-frame clones, and not every one. The sample has under 250,000 clones, 75% to 90% seen once. The CDR3 has 14 residues. Per the germline V gene, CDR1 is SGHNT and CDR2 is YENEEA. V shed 5 bases, J shed 5 bases, and the junction held 5 bases outside the gene matches. Input material: peripheral blood. This TCR was sampled from a man in his sixties who had recovered from COVID-19. This rearrangement joins TRBV11-3 to TRBJ2-3; 9 nucleotides align to TRBD2. The CDR3 sequence: CASSLGTSRDTQYF. CDR3 DNA: TGTGCCAGCAGCCTCGGGACTAGCCGAGATACGCAGTATTTT.